This TCR beta chain is from a study of technical replicates of blood from a few donors. Assay: immunoSEQ multiplex PCR; the TCRdb copy retains only in-frame clones and omits some. Seen here are around 80,000 clones, about 98% observed once, and the top ten hold around 0.15%. The sequence came from a human donor in good health. Sequenced input: T cells isolated from PBMCs.

This CDR3 reads CASSLMTGAYNEQFF. The CDR3 nucleotides read TGTGCCAGCAGCTTAATGACAGGGGCCTACAATGAGCAGTTCTTC. V gene TRBV7-2 combines with J gene TRBJ2-1; 8 bases are a match to TRBD1. Germline loops: CDR1 SGHTA, CDR2 FQGNSA. CDR3 length: 15 residues. V gave up 2 bases and J gave up 2 bases; unmatched junction bases: 2.